This T cell receptor beta chain was captured by sequencing in a study of T cell repertoires in cytomegalovirus infection. CDR1 is DFQATT, CDR2 SNEGSKA, per germline (reference sequence). CDR3 length: 11 residues. V was pared by 6 bases and J by 13 bases, with 8 bases of the junction left unmatched. MiXCR was run by TCRdb on the reads, yielding one entry per CDR3 protein. The sample contains fewer than 300,000 distinct CDR3 sequences, roughly 23% of which appear only once. Source material: PBMCs. The sequence derives from a human donor in good health (CMV status not recorded). Some clones in this sample may be carry-over from other donors' samples. This sequence joins TRBV20-1 and TRBJ1-5, with 8 bases identical to TRBD1. The CDR3 reads CSAHDRGGQHF. The CDR3 DNA sequence: TGCAGTGCCCACGACAGGGGAGGTCAGCATTTT.